The next 10 T cell receptor beta chains were all read from a single sample in a study of cytomegalovirus exposure and HLA in healthy donors. PCR amplification relied on 60 Vbeta primers (plus 13 Jbeta primers). Some clones are missing from TCRdb's copy, which holds only in-frame ones; the method was immunoSEQ multiplex PCR. The table lists 200,000 to 300,000 clones, about 88% of them singletons. Sequences were obtained from PBMCs. Receptors originate from a girl between 2 and 10 years old in good health and CMV-seronegative.

The chain combines TRBV6-1 with TRBJ2-7, with 10 bases fitting TRBD2. This CDR3 is built from 15 residues. With V trimmed by 8 bases and J by 9 bases, 16 bases remained unmatched. Germline CDR1 MNHNS, CDR2 SASEGT. CDR3 amino acids: CASSSASGGPRLQYF. The CDR3, as DNA: TGTGCCAGCTCGTCGGCTAGCGGGGGCCCACGTTTGCAGTACTTC.

V and J are TRBV2 and TRBJ2-1, with 8 bases lining up with TRBD2. The CDR3 runs to 15 residues. The V segment lost 4 bases and the J segment 6 bases; nucleotides outside the gene matches: 8. Germline V gene sequence: CDR1 SNHLY, CDR2 FYNNEI. CDR3 loop: CASSGTGGPLNEQFF. For the CDR3, the DNA is TGTGCCAGCAGTGGTACGGGAGGGCCCCTCAATGAGCAGTTCTTC.

The rearrangement links TRBV19 to TRBJ2-6; D call uncertain. Germline V CDR1 and CDR2: LNHDA, SQIVND (reference sequence). The germline V and J ends were trimmed by 5 bases and 1 base, with 15 bases remaining between them. CDR3 size: 17 residues. This CDR3 is CASSVIGFGSGANVLTF. In DNA, the CDR3 is TGTGCCAGTAGTGTCATCGGGTTCGGGTCTGGGGCCAACGTCCTGACTTTC. Full variable domain (remainder filled in from reference TRBV19 and TRBJ2-6): DGGITQSPKYLFRKEGQNVTLSCEQNLNHDAMYWYRQDPGQGLRLIYYSQIVNDFQKGDIAEGYSVSREKKESFPLTVTSAQKNPTAFYLCASSVIGFGSGANVLTFGAGSRLTVL.

Of note for this clone: The sample holds other DNA sequences that translate to the same CDR3. The genes are TRBV6-5 and TRBJ1-1; the match to TRBD1 covers 7 bases. Trimming at V came to 2 bases and at J to 3 bases, leaving 6 bases not matched to a gene. This CDR3 is 15 amino acids long. Germline lookup yields CDR1 MNHEY and CDR2 SVGAGI. This CDR3 reads CASSYSGTGDTEAFF. CDR3 DNA sequence: TGTGCCAGCAGTTACAGTGGCACAGGGGACACTGAAGCTTTCTTT.

The J gene is TRBJ1-2, the V gene TRBV12-5; tentatively, D is TRBD1 (6 bases). V lost 2 bases, J lost 0 bases, and 16 bases lay in between. CDR3 length equals 17 residues. Germline loops: CDR1 LGHNT, CDR2 FRNRAP. The CDR3 protein is CASGLTGRGTANYGYTF. The CDR3 region has the DNA TGTGCTAGTGGTTTGACAGGGAGGGGGACGGCTAACTATGGCTACACCTTC.

The V and J genes are TRBV27 and TRBJ2-3; a weak D match, TRBD1 (7 bases). Germline values: CDR1 MNHEY, CDR2 SMNVEV (reference sequence). V was shortened by 7 bases and J by 5 bases, with 19 bases between the two germline ends. This CDR3 is 15 amino acids long. CDR3 nucleotide sequence: TGTGCCAGCAAGGAGGGGGCAGGTTGGGAAGATACGCAGTATTTT. It is translated as CASKEGAGWEDTQYF.

V gene TRBV19 combines with J gene TRBJ2-2; D ambiguous. This CDR3 contains 15 residues. With 3 bases removed from V and 4 bases from J, the gap between germline ends came to 12 bases. In germline, CDR1 is LNHDA, CDR2 SQIVND (reference sequence). The DNA of the CDR3 is TGTGCCAGTAGTATCTGGGCAGGAAGCACCGGGGAGCTGTTTTTT. This codes for CASSIWAGSTGELFF.

The chain carries TRBV4-2 and TRBJ2-1; 14 nucleotides align to TRBD2. The CDR3 loop spans 19 amino acids. V gave up 2 bases and J gave up 4 bases; unmatched junction bases: 10. CDR1 and CDR2 from the germline V gene are LGHNA and YNFKEQ. The CDR3 sequence: CASSQPNRTSGRTYNEQFF. The CDR3 DNA sequence: TGTGCCAGCAGCCAACCTAATCGGACTAGCGGGAGGACTTACAATGAGCAGTTCTTC.

The V call is TRBV18, the J call TRBJ2-7, with 7 nucleotides matching TRBD1. The germline CDR1 and CDR2 sequences are KGHSH and LQKENI. V gave up 2 bases and J gave up 3 bases; unmatched junction bases: 7. The CDR3 totals 15 residues. CDR3 coding DNA: TGTGCCAGCTCACCATCCTCCCGGACAGGCTACGAGCAGTACTTC. It is translated as CASSPSSRTGYEQYF.

The rearrangement uses TRBV19 and TRBJ1-1; possibly TRBD1 for D (6 bases). This CDR3 spans 14 amino acids. Germline-derived CDR1 and CDR2 are LNHDA and SQIVND (reference sequence). Trimming took off 7 bases at V and 1 base at J, with 13 bases between the two ends. CDR3 amino acids: CASKTDRRNTEAFF. The CDR3 nucleotides read TGTGCCAGTAAGACGGACAGACGGAACACTGAAGCTTTCTTT.